The 22 T cell receptor beta chains below come from one sample, sequenced in a study of T cells in Graves' hyperthyroidism and ophthalmopathy. TCR beta CDR3 regions were amplified from RNA transcripts. HTBI primers drove first-round RT-PCR of the TCR CDR3. Via MiXCR, TCRdb re-called the multiplex PCR reads, giving one row per CDR3 protein. The sample shows 550,000 to 700,000 distinct CDR3 sequences, under 60% of them seen only once. Input material: peripheral blood or thyroid tissue (not recorded which). The receptors here all came from an adult woman with Graves' disease, either hyperthyroidism or ophthalmopathy (not recorded which).

The CDR3 bases are TGTGCCAGTAGTTGGTCAGGAAGATCGAACACTGAAGCTTTCTTT. Encoded protein: CASSWSGRSNTEAFF. The rearrangement links TRBV19 to TRBJ1-1; D unclear. This CDR3 comprises 15 residues. Germline V gene lookup returns CDR1 LNHDA and CDR2 SQIVND (reference sequence). Between the trimmed V and J ends, which lost 5 bases and 1 base, there was a span of 14 bases.

This chain uses TRBV15 with TRBJ1-5; D remains unclear. This CDR3 region has 16 residues. Germline assignment: CDR1 LNHNV and CDR2 YYDKDF (reference sequence). The V and J ends lost 0 bases and 0 bases respectively, with 9 bases between them. CDR3 bases: TGTGCCACCAGCAGAGATACACAGAATAGCAATCAGCCCCAGCATTTT. It is translated as CATSRDTQNSNQPQHF. The variable domain in full, with the rest retrieved from reference TRBV15 and TRBJ1-5, is DAMVIQNPRYQVTQFGKPVTLSCSQTLNHNVMYWYQQKSSQAPKLLFHYYDKDFNNEADTPDNFQSRRPNTSFCFLDIRSPGLGDTAMYLCATSRDTQNSNQPQHFGDGTRLSIL.

V usage is TRBV28 and J usage is TRBJ1-2; 9 nucleotides line up with TRBD1. There are 14 residues in the CDR3. Losses at the gene ends were 4 bases for V and 12 bases for J; bases not matched to a gene: 12. The V gene's germline CDR1 is MDHEN and CDR2 SYDVKM. This chain's CDR3 is CASSSDTGGEGNTF. The CDR3 region has the DNA TGTGCCAGCAGTTCAGACACAGGGGGCGAAGGAAACACCTTC.

This clonotype was counted ten times or more. This chain connects TRBV19 to TRBJ2-2, with D possibly matching TRBD1 (5 bases). CDR3 length equals 16 residues. The ends were cut back, 2 bases at V and 0 bases at J, with 10 bases in the middle. Germline V CDR1 and CDR2: LNHDA, SQIVND (reference sequence). This CDR3 is CASSILAGTNTGELFF. The CDR3 nucleotides are TGTGCCAGTAGTATATTGGCAGGGACGAACACCGGGGAGCTGTTTTTT.

This clonotype was recorded at least ten times. The chain links TRBV12-3 or TRBV12-4 to TRBJ2-7; D might be TRBD1 (6 bases). CDR3 length equals 14 residues. The germline V and J ends were trimmed by 7 bases and 3 bases, with 16 bases remaining between them. CDR3 in DNA: TGTGCCAGCAACCCCGGACAGTGGGGCTACGAGCAGTACTTC. It is translated as CASNPGQWGYEQYF.

The chain has TRBV29-1 and TRBJ1-2; 10 positions match TRBD1. Germline lookup yields CDR1 SQVTM and CDR2 ANQGSEA. The length of the CDR3 is 13 residues. The junction had 7 bases not matched to a gene; V was cut back by 6 bases and J by 6 bases. The CDR3 coding sequence is TGCAGCGTGACAGGGGGCGCTGGCCATGGCTACACCTTC. It is translated as CSVTGGAGHGYTF.

This chain links TRBV19 with TRBJ1-1; no definite D call. Germline V gene lookup returns CDR1 LNHDA and CDR2 SQIVND (reference sequence). Trimming removed 6 bases at V and 5 bases at J, with 16 bases between. The CDR3 extends over 14 amino acids. The CDR3 sequence: CASRRVTPETEAFF. The CDR3 DNA reads as TGTGCCAGTAGGAGGGTGACCCCGGAGACTGAAGCTTTCTTT.

V gene TRBV5-1 combines with J gene TRBJ2-5, with 9 bases matching TRBD1. Trimming at V came to 3 bases and at J to 5 bases, leaving 5 bases not matched to a gene. The CDR3 runs 14 residues. Germline CDR1 reads SGHRS; CDR2 reads YFSETQ. The DNA of the CDR3 is TGCGCCAGCAGCTGGACAGGGGCCAGGGAGACCCAGTACTTC. Translating it yields CASSWTGARETQYF.

The chain combines TRBV10-2 with TRBJ1-4; 10 nucleotides line up with TRBD1. CDR1 WSHSY and CDR2 SAAADI come from the germline V gene. This CDR3 is 17 amino acids long. The ends lost 8 bases at V and 0 bases at J; junction bases unmatched: 9. CDR3 DNA sequence: TGCGCCAGCTCCCTCCCTGGACAGGGGGCAACTAATGAAAAACTGTTTTTT. Its protein is CASSLPGQGATNEKLFF.

The sample holds many counts of this clonotype. The CDR3 region has the DNA TGTGCCAGCAGTCCGACAGAGAACACTGAAGCTTTCTTT. Translated, it gives CASSPTENTEAFF. The V call is TRBV6-4, the J call TRBJ1-1, with a possible D match to TRBD1 (5 bases). The CDR3 sequence is 13 residues long. Trimming took 5 bases from V and 1 from J, leaving 8 bases between them. Germline assignment: CDR1 MRHNA and CDR2 SNTAGT.

This clonotype occurred a few times. This chain uses TRBV20-1 with TRBJ1-5; D possibly corresponds to TRBD1 (6 bases). The CDR3 has 14 amino acids. Trimming removed 5 bases at V and 1 base at J, with 12 bases between. Germline CDR1 DFQATT, CDR2 SNEGSKA (reference sequence). The CDR3 region is CSASRDMSNQPQHF. The CDR3 nucleotides read TGCAGTGCTTCCCGGGACATGAGCAATCAGCCCCAGCATTTT.

This clonotype was counted ten times or more. The V gene is TRBV12-3 or TRBV12-4, the J gene TRBJ1-2; D gene ambiguous. V was shortened by 6 bases and J by 5 bases, with 10 bases between the two germline ends. There are 12 residues in the CDR3. The CDR3 DNA reads as TGTGCCAGCAGCTTAACAGTTTATGGCTACACCTTC. Amino acid sequence: CASSLTVYGYTF.

This chain uses TRBV29-1 with TRBJ1-1; no definite D call. Deletions cut 6 bases from V and 1 base from J, with 9 bases between. Germline lookup yields CDR1 SQVTM and CDR2 ANQGSEA. The CDR3 sequence is 12 residues long. Here the CDR3 DNA reads TGCAGCGTGGTTGACAAGAACACTGAAGCTTTCTTT. Translating gives CSVVDKNTEAFF.

This clonotype has ten or more counts. This chain connects TRBV30 to TRBJ2-5; 9 nucleotides agree with TRBD1. CDR1 GTSNPN and CDR2 SVGIG come from the germline V gene (reference sequence). V shed 6 bases and J 4 bases; nucleotides not matched to a gene: 3. The CDR3 length is 12 residues. The CDR3 DNA sequence: TGTGCCTGCTGGACAGGGGTAGAGACCCAGTACTTC. Protein product: CACWTGVETQYF.

A remark on this clonotype: The junction and the germline gene differ at one end; a read error may be behind it. The chain uses TRBV6-1 and TRBJ2-5, with 11 bases aligning to TRBD1. There are 13 residues in the CDR3. Germline CDR1 and CDR2: MNHNS and SASEGT. The DNA of the CDR3 is TGTGCTAGCAGCGGGACAGGGGGAAAGACCCAGTACTTC. Its translation is CASSGTGGKTQYF.

Turning to this clonotype: Possible read error: a much larger clone is one base away. The chain links TRBV13 to TRBJ2-7; D is possibly TRBD1 (7 bases). This CDR3 comprises 14 residues. With 8 bases removed from V and 2 bases from J, the gap between germline ends came to 16 bases. Germline values: CDR1 PRHDT, CDR2 FYEKMQ (reference sequence). This CDR3 reads CASGRDREAYEQYF. For the CDR3, the DNA is TGTGCCAGCGGCCGAGACAGGGAGGCCTACGAGCAGTACTTC.

Many counts were recorded for this clonotype. This chain joins TRBV5-1 and TRBJ1-3, with no clear D. V was shortened by 4 bases and J by 0 bases, with 8 bases between the two germline ends. Germline assignment: CDR1 SGHRS and CDR2 YFSETQ. This CDR3 has 14 residues. CDR3 bases: TGCGCCAGCAGCCCGGACGGCTCTGGAAACACCATATATTTT. Encoded protein: CASSPDGSGNTIYF.

This clonotype was seen more than once but under ten times. This rearrangement joins TRBV12-3 or TRBV12-4 to TRBJ2-7, with 9 bases matching TRBD1. V gave up 6 bases and J gave up 3 bases; unmatched junction bases: 12. The CDR3 contains 16 residues. CDR3 sequence: CASSRGSGTGNYEQYF. DNA of the CDR3: TGTGCCAGCAGCCGAGGGTCCGGGACAGGGAACTACGAGCAGTACTTC.

This clonotype came up a few times. Since the CDR3 does not end with the conserved phenylalanine or tryptophan, this likely comes from a read error. The limits of the CDR3 on the DNA are not certain, so only TCRdb's listed CDR3 is given. V and J are TRBV5-1 and TRBJ2-6; the table calls TRBD1, which could not be checked here. Including both end residues, the CDR3 is 8 amino acids long. The germline V gene has CDR1 SGHRS and CDR2 YFSETQ. The CDR3 region is CASSPAGQ.

The CDR3 sequence: CSARDMANTEAFF. Written as DNA, the CDR3 is TGCAGTGCTAGAGATATGGCGAACACTGAAGCTTTCTTT. The chain has TRBV20-1 and TRBJ1-1; no clear D gene. The germline gives CDR1 DFQATT, CDR2 SNEGSKA (reference sequence). This CDR3 spans 13 amino acids. Trimming pared 0 bases from V and 1 base from J, leaving 6 bases between.

This clonotype was observed a few times. J is TRBJ1-1 and V is TRBV29-1; D is ambiguous. Deletions cut 6 bases from V and 1 base from J, with 9 bases between. The V gene's germline CDR1 is SQVTM and CDR2 ANQGSEA. CDR3 length equals 12 residues. CDR3: CSVNVGNTEAFF. In nucleotides, the CDR3 is TGCAGCGTAAACGTTGGGAACACTGAAGCTTTCTTT.

The sample holds a few counts of this clonotype. This sequence joins TRBV28 and TRBJ1-5; D might be TRBD1 (6 bases). CDR1 MDHEN and CDR2 SYDVKM come from the germline V gene. V lost 2 bases, J lost 4 bases, and 12 bases lay in between. This CDR3 has 15 amino acids. Written as DNA, the CDR3 is TGTGCCAGCAGTTTACCGGACAGCACAAATCAGCCCCAGCATTTT. Its translation: CASSLPDSTNQPQHF.